This TCR beta chain was found in a study of technical replicates of blood from several donors. Sequencing used immunoSEQ multiplex PCR; TCRdb keeps in-frame clones, though not all of them. The repertoire holds about 57,000 clones, with approximately 92% as singletons. Germline values: CDR1 SGHDT, CDR2 YYEEEE. The CDR3 covers 13 residues. The trim removed 4 bases at V and 14 bases at J, leaving 11 bases unmatched. The material sequenced was PBMCs. The sequence was obtained from a human donor in good health. Some clones in this sample may be carry-over from other donors' samples. The genes are TRBV5-6 and TRBJ2-3, with TRBD2 identical over 9 bases. DNA for the CDR3: TGTGCCAGCAGCCGAATTAGCGGGGGCTCGGGGTATTTT. Protein sequence: CASSRISGGSGYF.